The rows below give T cell receptor beta chains drawn from one sample of a study of shared clonotypes between healthy human individuals. Clones were read by immunoSEQ multiplex PCR, and TCRdb kept only the in-frame ones, dropping some. The data show some 1,900,000 clones, about 94% seen once. The sequencing input was naive CD8+ T cells sorted from blood. Receptor source: a man aged 18 to 29 in good health. CDR3s include the opening cysteine and the closing phenylalanine or tryptophan. Each record gives: J gene, V gene, clone size, D gene, CDR3 DNA, CDR3 protein. D genes are given only for firm matches. The size field is filled for only some rows; it gives once, few, many or a size class.

TRBJ1-1 TRBV6-6 - - TGTGCCAGCAGTTACGCAGAGAACACTGAAGCTTTCTTT CASSYAENTEAFF
TRBJ1-6 TRBV25-1 - TRBD1 TGTGCCAGCGCCCAACAGGGGGAATCCTATAATTCACCCCTCCACTTT CASAQQGESYNSPLHF
TRBJ2-7 TRBV28 - TRBD1 TGTGCCAGCAGTTCGGGACAGGGTTACGAGCAGTACTTC CASSSGQGYEQYF
TRBJ2-3 TRBV9 - TRBD2 TGTGCCAGCAGCGCTGGGACTAGCGGGAGTCACACAGATACGCAGTATTTT CASSAGTSGSHTDTQYF
TRBJ2-3 TRBV7-6 - TRBD2 TGTGCCAGCAGCCTACTAGCGGGGGGCAGCACAGATACGCAGTATTTT CASSLLAGGSTDTQYF
TRBJ2-1 TRBV10-1 - - TGCGCCAGCAGTGAGTCGAACAGGGTTCCCTACAATGAGCAGTTCTTC CASSESNRVPYNEQFF
TRBJ1-5 TRBV21-1 - - TGTGCCAGCAGCTTGTTCCGGGACAACAATCAGCCCCAGCATTTT CASSLFRDNNQPQHF
TRBJ2-7 TRBV27 - - TGTGCCAGCAGTCCAACCGCCGTGCTGGGGGTCTCCTACGAGCAGTACTTC CASSPTAVLGVSYEQYF
TRBJ1-1 TRBV9 - - TGTGCCAGCAGCGTTACAGGGTCGGGGCTGAACACTGAAGCTTTCTTT CASSVTGSGLNTEAFF
TRBJ2-7 TRBV2 - - TGTGCCAGCAGTGAGCGGGCCTACGAGCAGTACTTC CASSERAYEQYF
TRBJ2-3 TRBV18 - TRBD2 TGTGCCAGCTCAACACTAGCGGGGAAGCTGGGCACGCAGTATTTT CASSTLAGKLGTQYF
TRBJ1-2 TRBV29-1 - - TGCAGCGTTGAGAGGACGACTCTCGGCTACACCTTC CSVERTTLGYTF
TRBJ1-1 TRBV6-5 - - TGTGCCAGCAGTTATAGTCGTCAGGAAATGAACACTGAAGCTTTCTTT CASSYSRQEMNTEAFF
TRBJ1-5 TRBV6-1 - - TGTGCCAGCAGGGAGGACAGTTATAGCAATCAGCCCCAGCATTTT CASREDSYSNQPQHF
TRBJ1-6 TRBV25-1 few - TGTGCCAGCAGTGAATTCCAGGAGGCGGTTAAGACAACCCTCCACTTT CASSEFQEAVKTTLHF
TRBJ2-1 TRBV7-9 - TRBD2 TGTGCCAGCAGCTCCACGATCACTAGCGGGAGGGGGATGGTTGAGCAGTTCTTC CASSSTITSGRGMVEQFF